Presented here are 31 T cell receptor beta chains from one specimen sequenced in a study of HIV-infected patients and healthy controls. Whole blood was used without fractionation, so all unsorted peripheral T cells were included. cDNA was made from about 500 ng RNA using alpha and beta constant primers. Each of the alpha and beta chains got its own library through chain-specific third strand synthesis with indices. TCRdb independently ran MiXCR on the 5' RACE reads; one entry per CDR3 protein. The table lists 12,000 or so distinct CDR3 sequences, 9.3% of them singletons. Sequenced here: blood, sampled before antiretroviral therapy. Receptors originate from an adult with HIV infection. The donor label of this sample is uncertain.

This clonotype was recorded at least ten times. The gene calls are TRBV7-2 and TRBJ2-3, with D maybe TRBD2 (5 bases). This CDR3 comprises 14 residues. Germline V gene data show CDR1 as SGHTA and CDR2 as FQGNSA. Trimming removed 1 base at V and 6 bases at J, with 11 bases between. The CDR3 spells CASSLGGSGDTQYF. CDR3 nucleotide sequence: TGTGCCAGCAGCTTAGGCGGGTCTGGGGATACGCAGTATTTT.

This clonotype appeared many times. The V and J genes are TRBV7-2 and TRBJ2-7; D remains unclear. This CDR3 comprises 14 residues. Germline CDR1 is SGHTA and CDR2 is FQGNSA. The V gene lost 3 bases and the J gene lost 5 bases, with 14 bases spanning the gap. CDR3 in DNA: TGTGCCAGCAGCTTTTATTGGGAAGCGAACGAGCAGTACTTC. Translated: CASSFYWEANEQYF.

This clonotype showed up many times. The chain couples TRBV14 to TRBJ2-1; 9 bases map to TRBD1. CDR1 and CDR2 (germline): SGHDN, FVKESK. V was pared by 2 bases and J by 7 bases, with 3 bases of the junction left unmatched. The CDR3 loop spans 14 amino acids. In nucleotides, the CDR3 is TGTGCCAGCAGCCAATGGACAGGGGAGAATGAGCAGTTCTTC. This translates into CASSQWTGENEQFF.

This clonotype was seen ten or more times. The chain uses TRBV5-1 and TRBJ2-5; D is unresolved. V lost 0 bases and J lost 5, with 8 bases in between. Germline values: CDR1 SGHRS, CDR2 YFSETQ. The CDR3 spans 13 residues. The CDR3 region is CASSLDNDETQYF. CDR3 sequence (DNA): TGCGCCAGCAGCTTGGATAACGACGAGACCCAGTACTTC. The whole variable domain, filled in from reference TRBV5-1 and TRBJ2-5, reads KAGVTQTPRYLIKTRGQQVTLSCSPISGHRSVSWYQQTPGQGLQFLFEYFSETQRNKGNFPGRFSGRQFSNSRSEMNVSTLELGDSALYLCASSLDNDETQYFGPGTRLLVL.

This clonotype was seen many times. This chain uses TRBV5-6 with TRBJ2-3; the D gene is possibly TRBD1 (6 bases). The CDR3 sequence is 14 residues long. Looked up from germline, CDR1 is SGHDT and CDR2 is YYEEEE. V was clipped by 1 base and J by 2 bases, with 8 bases between them. CDR3 amino acids: CASSLSGVTDTQYF. CDR3 bases: TGTGCCAGCAGCTTGTCAGGGGTCACAGATACGCAGTATTTT.

This clonotype is labeled as medium-sized (0.01 to 0.1%). This sequence joins TRBV12-3 or TRBV12-4 and TRBJ2-2; tentatively, D is TRBD2 (5 bases). Trimming took off 6 bases at V and 3 bases at J, with 14 bases between the two ends. The CDR3 totals 15 residues. The CDR3 region has the DNA TGTGCCAGCAGCCCCGGGAAGTCCTACACCGGGGAGCTGTTTTTT. It codes for CASSPGKSYTGELFF.

This clonotype is deemed medium-sized. J is TRBJ2-3 and V is TRBV27, with TRBD2 identical over 8 bases. The germline V gene encodes CDR1 MNHEY and CDR2 SMNVEV (reference sequence). This CDR3 region has 17 residues. J gave up 2 bases and V 3 bases, and 10 bases lay outside the gene matches. The CDR3: CASSLGDTSGFTDTQYF. As DNA, the CDR3 is TGTGCCAGCAGTTTGGGGGACACTAGCGGTTTCACAGATACGCAGTATTTT.

This clonotype appeared a single time. This may arise from a read error, as a much more abundant clone is one base away. V is TRBV15 and J is TRBJ1-5; D possibly corresponds to TRBD1 (5 bases). V dropped 4 bases and J dropped 11 bases, with 24 bases sitting between them. Germline V gives CDR1 LNHNV, CDR2 YYDKDF (reference sequence). The CDR3 is made up of 16 amino acids. CDR3 residues: CATSNLGQGGRQTQHF. CDR3 in DNA: TGTGCCACCAGCAACCTGGGGCAGGGTGGTAGACAGACCCAGCATTTT.

V usage is TRBV2 and J usage is TRBJ2-4; D remains unclear. The germline gives CDR1 SNHLY, CDR2 FYNNEI. V was trimmed by 5 bases and J by 2 bases, leaving 10 bases between them. The CDR3 is 14 residues long. CDR3 in amino acids: CASSLDGSKNIQYF. As DNA, the CDR3 is TGTGCCAGCAGTTTGGACGGCTCCAAAAACATTCAGTACTTC.

The chain is built from TRBV3-1 and TRBJ2-2; 7 bases agree with TRBD2. This CDR3 comprises 17 residues. CDR1 and CDR2 (germline): LGHDT, YNNKEL (reference sequence). The V gene end was trimmed by 0 bases and the J gene end by 6 bases; junction bases not matched to a gene: 10. CDR3 sequence reads: CASSQDFGGSKSGELFF. For the CDR3, the DNA is TGTGCCAGCAGCCAAGATTTTGGCGGGAGTAAATCCGGGGAGCTGTTTTTT.

This chain joins TRBV6-1 and TRBJ2-3; D possibly corresponds to TRBD2 (5 bases). The CDR3 extends over 14 amino acids. From germline, CDR1 is MNHNS and CDR2 SASEGT. The germline V and J ends were trimmed by 0 bases and 3 bases, with 7 bases remaining between them. CDR3 sequence: CASSEAGGTDTQYF. CDR3 DNA sequence: TGTGCCAGCAGTGAAGCCGGCGGGACAGATACGCAGTATTTT.

The table lists this clonotype with many counts. The rearrangement links TRBV19 to TRBJ2-3; D might be TRBD2 (5 bases). Germline assignment: CDR1 LNHDA and CDR2 SQIVND (reference sequence). This CDR3 has 12 residues. V lost 8 bases, J lost 3 bases, and 9 bases lay in between. CDR3 loop: CASLGGTDTQYF. In DNA, the CDR3 is TGTGCCAGTCTCGGCGGGACAGATACGCAGTATTTT.

This clonotype showed up many times. J is TRBJ2-1 and V is TRBV5-1; 8 bases match TRBD1. The V gene end was trimmed by 7 bases and the J gene end by 7 bases; junction bases not matched to a gene: 16. The CDR3 has 16 residues. CDR1 is SGHRS and CDR2 is YFSETQ in the germline V gene. The CDR3 protein is CASSPYRGSFSNEQFF. DNA of the CDR3: TGCGCCAGCTCTCCCTACAGGGGGTCGTTTTCTAATGAGCAGTTCTTC.

This clonotype came up many times. The chain carries TRBV6-5 and TRBJ2-1; D gene ambiguous. The germline CDR1 and CDR2 sequences are MNHEY and SVGAGI. The V and J ends lost 7 bases and 0 bases respectively, with 13 bases between them. The CDR3 loop spans 15 amino acids. In nucleotides, the CDR3 is TGTGCCAGCATCGCGGTCGGTAGCTCCTACAATGAGCAGTTCTTC. It encodes CASIAVGSSYNEQFF.

The chain links TRBV20-1 to TRBJ2-7, with TRBD1 matching over 7 bases. V trimming: 4 bases; J trimming: 3 bases; junction bases outside the gene matches: 6. The germline gives CDR1 DFQATT, CDR2 SNEGSKA (reference sequence). The CDR3 is 13 amino acids. This CDR3 reads CSAIPGQRYEQYF. CDR3 in DNA: TGCAGTGCTATACCGGGACAGCGCTACGAGCAGTACTTC.

This clonotype is labeled medium-sized (0.01 to 0.1%). The conserved closing phenylalanine or tryptophan is absent in this CDR3, likely reflecting a read error. The limits of the CDR3 on the DNA are not certain, so only TCRdb's listed CDR3 is given. The genes are TRBV4-3 and TRBJ1-2; TRBD1, the table's D call, was not compared with the DNA. The length of the CDR3 is 12 amino acids, counting both ends. Germline loops: CDR1 LGHNA, CDR2 YSLEER. CDR3 region: CASSQDRRDRVV.

The chain links TRBV2 to TRBJ1-1; TRBD1 matches 8 bases. Germline V gene sequence: CDR1 SNHLY, CDR2 FYNNEI. Trimming took 4 bases from V and 1 from J; bases not matched to a gene: 5. The CDR3 totals 15 residues. The CDR3 spells CASSVRGTGNTEAFF. DNA of the CDR3: TGTGCCAGCAGTGTTCGTGGGACAGGGAACACTGAAGCTTTCTTT.

This clonotype has ten or more counts. V is TRBV19 and J is TRBJ1-5; the D gene is possibly TRBD1 (5 bases). This CDR3 is built from 15 residues. Between the trimmed V and J ends, which lost 0 bases and 6 bases, there was a span of 12 bases. Germline V gives CDR1 LNHDA, CDR2 SQIVND (reference sequence). The CDR3 sequence is CASSIDRGSSQPQHF. The CDR3 coding sequence is TGTGCCAGTAGTATAGATCGGGGGAGTTCTCAGCCCCAGCATTTT. Full variable domain (outside the CDR3, taken from reference TRBV19 and TRBJ1-5): DGGITQSPKYLFRKEGQNVTLSCEQNLNHDAMYWYRQDPGQGLRLIYYSQIVNDFQKGDIAEGYSVSREKKESFPLTVTSAQKNPTAFYLCASSIDRGSSQPQHFGDGTRLSIL.

This clonotype was seen a few times. The genes are TRBV7-2 and TRBJ1-1; no clear D gene. The V gene's germline CDR1 is SGHTA and CDR2 FQGNSA. Trimming took 2 bases from V and 2 from J, leaving 9 bases between them. The CDR3 runs 14 residues. Written as DNA, the CDR3 is TGTGCCAGCAGCTTAAATTCAGGTAACACTGAAGCTTTCTTT. The encoded protein is CASSLNSGNTEAFF.

This clonotype was counted ten times or more. This chain joins TRBV13 and TRBJ1-3, with D hard to call. The CDR3 runs to 16 residues. Trimming removed 0 bases at V and 0 bases at J, with 9 bases between. Germline lookup yields CDR1 PRHDT and CDR2 FYEKMQ (reference sequence). In nucleotides, the CDR3 is TGTGCCAGCAGCTTAGGTAAAGCTAGCTCTGGAAACACCATATATTTT. Its translation is CASSLGKASSGNTIYF.

This clonotype showed up many times. The rearrangement links TRBV7-9 to TRBJ2-2, with 7 bases identical to TRBD1. Unmatched junction bases numbered 10, after V lost 7 bases and J lost 8 bases. The germline gives CDR1 SEHNR, CDR2 FQNEAQ (reference sequence). The CDR3 covers 14 residues. The CDR3: CASMRRDRWGELFF. The CDR3 DNA follows: TGTGCCAGCATGAGACGGGACAGATGGGGGGAGCTGTTTTTT.

In this sample, this clonotype turned up many times. This chain links TRBV30 with TRBJ2-7, with D tentatively TRBD1 (5 bases). Germline V gene lookup returns CDR1 GTSNPN and CDR2 SVGIG (reference sequence). The CDR3 contains 13 residues. V lost 3 bases and J 2 bases, leaving 11 bases between the germline ends. In DNA, the CDR3 is TGTGCCTGGAGGGTGAAGGGGACCTACGAGCAGTACTTC. The encoded protein is CAWRVKGTYEQYF.

This clonotype occurred many times. The chain uses TRBV20-1 and TRBJ2-3; TRBD2 matches at 15 bases. Germline V gene lookup returns CDR1 DFQATT and CDR2 SNEGSKA (reference sequence). This CDR3 region has 17 residues. V gave up 6 bases and J gave up 3 bases; unmatched junction bases: 10. CDR3 amino acids: CSAPRTSGGGWTDTQYF. CDR3 nucleotide sequence: TGCAGTGCCCCCCGGACTAGCGGGGGGGGATGGACAGATACGCAGTATTTT.

By frequency in the sample, this clonotype is medium-sized. The rearrangement links TRBV13 to TRBJ1-1; no clear D gene. V was cut by 1 base and J by 2 bases, with 11 bases left in between. Looked up from germline, CDR1 is PRHDT and CDR2 is FYEKMQ (reference sequence). There are 15 residues in the CDR3. The CDR3 bases are TGTGCCAGCAGCTTAGTCGGGTGGGGTAACACTGAAGCTTTCTTT. Translated, it gives CASSLVGWGNTEAFF. The whole variable domain, filled in from reference TRBV13 and TRBJ1-1, reads AAGVIQSPRHLIKEKRETATLKCYPIPRHDTVYWYQQGPGQDPQFLISFYEKMQSDKGSIPDRFSAQQFSDYHSELNMSSLELGDSALYFCASSLVGWGNTEAFFGQGTRLTVV.

This clonotype came up once. A much larger clonotype is one base distant, so this may be a read error. This chain links TRBV5-1 with TRBJ2-3; D gene unclear. V lost 0 bases to trimming and J lost 0 bases, with 5 bases between them. Germline lookup yields CDR1 SGHRS and CDR2 YFSETQ. The CDR3 length is 14 residues. CDR3 region: CASSLDNSTDTQYF. The CDR3 bases are TGCGCCAGCAGCTTGGACAATAGCACAGATACGCAGTATTTT.

V is TRBV9 and J is TRBJ1-3; unclear D gene. The germline gives CDR1 SGDLS, CDR2 YYNGEE. The CDR3 contains 15 residues. The V and J ends lost 0 bases and 0 bases respectively, with 7 bases between them. The CDR3: CASSVDGRSGNTIYF. CDR3 DNA: TGTGCCAGCAGCGTAGACGGGCGCTCTGGAAACACCATATATTTT. The full variable domain, with the rest looked up from reference TRBV9 and TRBJ1-3, is DSGVTQTPKHLITATGQRVTLRCSPRSGDLSVYWYQQSLDQGLQFLIQYYNGEERAKGNILERFSAQQFPDLHSELNLSSLELGDSALYFCASSVDGRSGNTIYFGEGSWLTVV.

Comment on this clonotype: This clone may be a read error of a much larger clone one base away. This chain uses TRBV7-2 with TRBJ2-5; 8 bases align to TRBD2. Per germline, CDR1 SGHTA and CDR2 FQGNSA. The CDR3 runs to 14 residues. This CDR3 reads CASSLDSGAEIQYF. The CDR3 nucleotides read TGTGCCAGCAGCTTAGATAGCGGGGCTGAGATCCAGTACTTC.

The chain uses TRBV20-1 and TRBJ1-1; 9 bases match TRBD1. CDR1 and CDR2 (germline): DFQATT, SNEGSKA (reference sequence). The CDR3 spans 13 residues. Trimming at V came to 1 base and at J to 3 bases, leaving 0 bases not matched to a gene. In DNA form, the CDR3 reads TGCAGTGCTAGAGGGACAGGGGACACTGAAGCTTTCTTT. Translation: CSARGTGDTEAFF.

This clonotype showed up many times. The CDR3 reads CASSLGLRDTQYF. The CDR3 DNA is TGTGCCAGCAGCTTGGGCCTGAGGGATACGCAGTATTTT. The genes are TRBV5-4 and TRBJ2-3; D gene unclear. Trimming left V 0 bases short and J 6 bases short, with 8 bases between. The V gene's germline CDR1 is SGHNT and CDR2 YYREEE (reference sequence). This CDR3 has 13 amino acids.

Many counts were recorded for this clonotype. The V call is TRBV6-5, the J call TRBJ2-7; 10 positions agree with TRBD2. CDR3 length equals 15 residues. Germline V CDR1 and CDR2: MNHEY, SVGAGI. The ends lost 6 bases at V and 4 bases at J; junction bases unmatched: 9. The CDR3 sequence is CASSSAGGAEYEQYF. The CDR3, as DNA: TGTGCCAGCAGCTCAGCGGGGGGGGCGGAATACGAGCAGTACTTC.

Worth noting for this clonotype: A much larger clone differs from this one at a single base, so this may be a read error. The chain employs TRBV3-1 and TRBJ1-1, with 7 nucleotides matching TRBD1. The CDR3 loop spans 12 amino acids. The V gene's germline CDR1 is LGHDT and CDR2 YNNKEL (reference sequence). The J segment lost 3 bases and the V segment lost 8 bases, leaving 3 bases of the junction unmatched. In DNA, the CDR3 is TGTGCCAGCGGACAGGCGGACACTGAAGCTTTCTTT. Translated, it gives CASGQADTEAFF.